Shown below are 6 T cell receptor beta chains from a single sample sequenced in a study of cytomegalovirus exposure and HLA in healthy donors. In the PCR, 60 Vbeta and 13 Jbeta primers were used. Libraries were prepared by immunoSEQ multiplex PCR; TCRdb keeps only in-frame clonotypes and omits some of them. The table shows roughly 90,000 clones, with just under 80% occurring only once. The material sequenced was PBMCs. These receptors all come from a man in his thirties or forties in good health and CMV-seronegative.

CDR3: CASSTGDRDQETQYF. The CDR3 coding sequence is TGTGCCAGCAGCACCGGGGACAGGGACCAAGAGACCCAGTACTTC. The chain has TRBV4-2 and TRBJ2-5; 9 bases align to TRBD1. The CDR3 has 15 amino acids. J lost 0 bases, V lost 5 bases, and 4 bases had no gene match. Germline values: CDR1 LGHNA, CDR2 YNFKEQ.

The rearrangement links TRBV4-2 to TRBJ1-5; possible D gene TRBD1, 6 bases. V was shortened by 5 bases and J by 4 bases, with 9 bases between the two germline ends. Germline values: CDR1 LGHNA, CDR2 YNFKEQ. The CDR3 extends over 13 amino acids. This chain's CDR3 is CASSEGQNQPQHF. CDR3 sequence (DNA): TGTGCCAGCAGCGAAGGACAGAATCAGCCCCAGCATTTT.

This clone came up once. The chain uses TRBV6-5 and TRBJ2-7; 7 nucleotides agree with TRBD1. V was clipped by 5 bases and J by 2 bases; unmatched bases: 6. CDR3 size: 14 residues. Germline lookup yields CDR1 MNHEY and CDR2 SVGAGI. CDR3 coding DNA: TGTGCCAGCAGTCGGACCGGGACAGCCTACGAGCAGTACTTC. Translated: CASSRTGTAYEQYF.

The chain has TRBV5-1 and TRBJ2-2; 9 bases map to TRBD1. Germline CDR1 and CDR2: SGHRS and YFSETQ. CDR3 length: 14 amino acids. The V segment lost 6 bases and the J segment 2 bases; nucleotides outside the gene matches: 2. CDR3 in amino acids: CASTTGGNTGELFF. CDR3 coding DNA: TGCGCCAGCACCACAGGGGGCAACACCGGGGAGCTGTTTTTT.

The rearrangement uses TRBV5-1 and TRBJ2-6; 8 bases align to TRBD1. This CDR3 region has 18 residues. After removal of 8 bases from V and 0 bases from J, the junction contained 13 bases not matched to a gene. Per the germline V gene, CDR1 is SGHRS and CDR2 is YFSETQ. The CDR3 coding sequence is TGCGCCAGTCATTCATCCGGGACAGGATCCTCTGGGGCCAACGTCCTGACTTTC. Protein: CASHSSGTGSSGANVLTF.

The J gene is TRBJ1-5, the V gene TRBV23-1, with 10 bases aligning to TRBD1. TRBV23-1 is marked as an open reading frame, function uncertain. This CDR3 is 16 amino acids long. V trimming: 3 bases; J trimming: 2 bases; junction bases outside the gene matches: 4. The CDR3 sequence is CASSHSGQGGNQPQHF. For the CDR3, the DNA is TGCGCCAGCAGTCACTCTGGACAGGGGGGCAATCAGCCCCAGCATTTT.